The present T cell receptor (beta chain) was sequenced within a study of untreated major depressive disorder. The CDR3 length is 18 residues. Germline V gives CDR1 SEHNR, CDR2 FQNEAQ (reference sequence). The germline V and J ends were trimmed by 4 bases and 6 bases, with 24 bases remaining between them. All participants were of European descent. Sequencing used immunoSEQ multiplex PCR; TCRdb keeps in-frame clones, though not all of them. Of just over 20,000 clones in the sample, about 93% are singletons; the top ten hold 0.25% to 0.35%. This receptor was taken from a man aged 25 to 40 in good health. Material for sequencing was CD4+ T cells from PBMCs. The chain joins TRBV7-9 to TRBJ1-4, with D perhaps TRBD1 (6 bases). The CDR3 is CASSSGIGQPYRDEKLFF. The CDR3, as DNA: TGTGCCAGCAGCTCAGGGATTGGACAGCCATACCGCGATGAAAAACTGTTTTTT.